These T cell receptor beta chains were read from a single sample in a study of T cell responses to AZD1222 COVID-19 vaccine. Profiled with immunoSEQ multiplex PCR; TCRdb holds only in-frame clones, not every one. The sample shows some 150,000 clones, around 93% of them seen only once. Material: peripheral blood, obtained on day 0 of AZD1222 vaccination. These receptors originate from an adult in good health. Both conserved end residues are part of each CDR3. A D gene is named only where the DNA matches it firmly. The size entry is marked missing in some rows and otherwise reads once, few, many or a size class.

clone_size: -; v_call: TRBV4-1; d_call: -; j_call: TRBJ2-2; cdr3_nt: TGCGCCAGCAGCCTACGGACCGGGTTCCCCGGGGAGCTGTTTTTT; cdr3_aa: CASSLRTGFPGELFF
clone_size: -; v_call: TRBV7-9; d_call: -; j_call: TRBJ2-2; cdr3_nt: TGTGCCAGCAGCCCGGTTGCCGGACCCAAAAACACCGGGGAGCTGTTTTTT; cdr3_aa: CASSPVAGPKNTGELFF
clone_size: once; v_call: TRBV19; d_call: -; j_call: TRBJ2-3; cdr3_nt: TGTGCCAGTAGTCCTATGGGAGGAGATACGCAGTATTTT; cdr3_aa: CASSPMGGDTQYF
clone_size: -; v_call: TRBV2; d_call: -; j_call: TRBJ2-7; cdr3_nt: TGTGCCAGCAGTGTCTCCCGGTACGAGCAGTACTTC; cdr3_aa: CASSVSRYEQYF
clone_size: -; v_call: TRBV2; d_call: TRBD1; j_call: TRBJ1-2; cdr3_nt: TGTGCCAGTATTGAGGGGACAGGAATCTATGGCTACACCTTC; cdr3_aa: CASIEGTGIYGYTF
clone_size: -; v_call: TRBV30; d_call: -; j_call: TRBJ1-3; cdr3_nt: TGTGCCTGGAGTGTCGCCTCAGGAAACACCATATATTTT; cdr3_aa: CAWSVASGNTIYF
clone_size: -; v_call: TRBV7-9; d_call: -; j_call: TRBJ1-5; cdr3_nt: TGTGCCAGCAGCCGGACAATTAATCAGCCCCAGCATTTT; cdr3_aa: CASSRTINQPQHF
clone_size: -; v_call: TRBV13; d_call: TRBD2; j_call: TRBJ2-3; cdr3_nt: TGTGCCAGCAGCTCCGGGACTAGCGGGGGGAATACGCAGTATTTT; cdr3_aa: CASSSGTSGGNTQYF
clone_size: -; v_call: TRBV9; d_call: -; j_call: TRBJ2-3; cdr3_nt: TGTGCCAGCAGCGATGAGTCCACAGATACGCAGTATTTT; cdr3_aa: CASSDESTDTQYF
clone_size: once; v_call: TRBV19; d_call: -; j_call: TRBJ1-5; cdr3_nt: TGTGCCAGTAGTCTCGGAAGCAATCAGCCCCAGCATTTT; cdr3_aa: CASSLGSNQPQHF
clone_size: -; v_call: TRBV6-2/TRBV6-3; d_call: -; j_call: TRBJ2-3; cdr3_nt: TGTGCCAGCAGTTGGACGGTAGCGATCCTGTATTTT; cdr3_aa: CASSWTVAILYF
clone_size: -; v_call: TRBV6-5; d_call: -; j_call: TRBJ1-1; cdr3_nt: TGTGCCAGCAGTCCTATTTACTTAATGAACACTGAAGCTTTCTTT; cdr3_aa: CASSPIYLMNTEAFF
clone_size: -; v_call: TRBV7-2; d_call: -; j_call: TRBJ1-2; cdr3_nt: TGTGCCAGCAGCTTAGCGCCCGGGACGCAGAGTCCCTATGGCTACACCTTC; cdr3_aa: CASSLAPGTQSPYGYTF
clone_size: -; v_call: TRBV5-1; d_call: TRBD1; j_call: TRBJ2-7; cdr3_nt: TGCGCCAGCAGCTTGGGACCGGGACAGAGCTACGAGCAGTACTTC; cdr3_aa: CASSLGPGQSYEQYF
clone_size: -; v_call: TRBV12-3/TRBV12-4; d_call: -; j_call: TRBJ1-6; cdr3_nt: TGTGCCAGTATGGACTATAATTCACCCCTCCACTTT; cdr3_aa: CASMDYNSPLHF
clone_size: -; v_call: TRBV7-9; d_call: -; j_call: TRBJ1-1; cdr3_nt: TGTGCCAGCAGCCCACGGGAGGTATTATCAGGAGTTGGCACTGAAGCTTTCTTT; cdr3_aa: CASSPREVLSGVGTEAFF
clone_size: -; v_call: TRBV11-2; d_call: -; j_call: TRBJ2-2; cdr3_nt: TGTGCCAGCAGCGCCATCCCCGGGGAGCTGTTTTTT; cdr3_aa: CASSAIPGELFF
clone_size: -; v_call: TRBV7-2; d_call: TRBD2; j_call: TRBJ2-5; cdr3_nt: TGTGCCAGCAGCTTAATTGGCGGGGGGTTCCAAGAGACCCAGTACTTC; cdr3_aa: CASSLIGGGFQETQYF
clone_size: -; v_call: TRBV6-5; d_call: TRBD1; j_call: TRBJ2-6; cdr3_nt: TGTGCCAGCAGAGGGACAGGTGGGGCCAACGTCCTGACTTTC; cdr3_aa: CASRGTGGANVLTF
clone_size: few; v_call: TRBV6-5; d_call: TRBD1; j_call: TRBJ1-2; cdr3_nt: TGTGCCAGCAGTCGACAGGGGGGAGGTCATGGCTACACCTTC; cdr3_aa: CASSRQGGGHGYTF
clone_size: -; v_call: TRBV28; d_call: TRBD1; j_call: TRBJ2-7; cdr3_nt: TGTGCCAGCAGTTCGTGGACAGGGGAGGGGGAGCAGTACTTC; cdr3_aa: CASSSWTGEGEQYF
clone_size: -; v_call: TRBV27; d_call: -; j_call: TRBJ2-4; cdr3_nt: TGTGCCAGCAGTTCCCCCTCTGTGACCGGCGTATTAAACATTCAGTACTTC; cdr3_aa: CASSSPSVTGVLNIQYF